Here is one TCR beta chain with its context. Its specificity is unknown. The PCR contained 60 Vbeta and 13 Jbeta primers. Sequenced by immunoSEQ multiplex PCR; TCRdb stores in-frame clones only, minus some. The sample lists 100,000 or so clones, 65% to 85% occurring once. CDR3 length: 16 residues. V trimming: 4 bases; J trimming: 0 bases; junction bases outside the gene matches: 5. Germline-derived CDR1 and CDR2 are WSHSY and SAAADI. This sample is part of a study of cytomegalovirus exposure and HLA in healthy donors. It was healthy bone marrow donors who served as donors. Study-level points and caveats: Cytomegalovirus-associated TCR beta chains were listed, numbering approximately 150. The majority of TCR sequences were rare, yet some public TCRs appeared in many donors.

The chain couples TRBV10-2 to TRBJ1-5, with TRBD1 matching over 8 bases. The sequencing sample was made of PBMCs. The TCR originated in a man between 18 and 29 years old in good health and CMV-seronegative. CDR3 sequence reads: CASSGTGSNSNQPQHF. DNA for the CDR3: TGCGCCAGCAGTGGGACAGGGAGCAATAGCAATCAGCCCCAGCATTTT.